This T cell receptor (beta chain) stems from a study of T cell responses to AZD1222 COVID-19 vaccine listed by TCRdb under 2021. Context from the whole study: AZD1222 recipients whose second dose came at about 4 weeks and those whose second dose came at about 12 weeks were combined into one group, since spike-specific TCR depth and breadth did not differ between the two schedules. TCR sequencing was performed for roughly 250 trial participants, of whom roughly 200 were given two doses of AZD1222 and 26 were given two doses of MenACWY control vaccine. Trial participants were enrolled by age into 18-55, 56-69 and 70-plus year subgroups, with about 150, 28 and 57 TCR-sequenced participants respectively.

General study outcomes and caveats: The 56-69-year group was small, and its depth increase did not reach significance, likely because of low power. Conclusions about previously exposed vaccinees are limited, since just six AZD1222 recipients were seropositive for SARS-CoV-2 at baseline. Participants were mostly white British and included more females than males, and it was suggested by the authors that clonal diversity may have been underestimated. The vaccine-associated CD4 TCRs covered the entire spike protein, and the dominant responses fell in regions 160-218 and 743-854. After two AZD1222 doses, spike-specific TCR breadth and depth were significantly higher than at day 0 and than in MenACWY recipients. Epitopes outside the regions mutated in the B.1.351 and B.1.1.7 variants were reportedly recognized by nearly half of the unique spike-specific TCRs. No day 14 peak-response samples were available, so repertoires were characterized only after the peak T cell response.

Trimming takes 5 bases from V and 2 bases from J, and the germline ends sit 19 bases apart. In the germline V gene, CDR1 corresponds to SNHLY and CDR2 to FYNNEI. The CDR3 runs 16 amino acids, cysteine and phenylalanine included. Of all the DNA, just the CDR3 is kept, 48 bases in frame from base 1. The CDR3 regions of human TCRbeta chains were analyzed by immunosequencing. On the study's bioinformatics: TCRs in the repertoires were matched against a reference library of SARS-CoV-2-specific TCRs that had been generated with the MIRA antigen-specificity platform. Breadth meant the fraction of unique TCRs that were SARS-CoV-2-associated, whereas depth meant the fraction of total T cells that were SARS-CoV-2-associated. Using the MIRA data, every spike-specific TCR was mapped to the spike region that the TCR reacted to and assigned to either a CD4 or a CD8 class. Log10-transformed breadth and depth values were compared by one-way ANOVA with Sidak's multiple comparisons tests. TCRdb retrieved this table from immuneACCESS and kept in-frame rearrangements only. Not all clones are present; in checked studies, unresolved V genes account for under half, and no reason is known for the remainder. V and J calls plus clone size are reproduced from that table; the DNA served to infer D and trimming. The sample table shows 90,000 to 140,000 clones, and 70% to 90% are seen once. The top ten clones comprise around 2.3% of the sample.

For this clone: Its specific antigen is unknown. Base qualities are not provided; no much larger clone lies one nucleotide away.

The sample's time point label, in plain terms: baseline before first vaccination. Samples from vaccinated people were obtained from the UK trials COV001 and COV002, which included a single-blind randomized controlled phase 2/3 trial of AZD1222 (ChAdOx1 nCoV-19) in healthy adults. For TCRbeta chain sequencing, PBMC samples were collected from trial participants at day 0 and at day 28 after the second dose. The sequence was collected from an adult in good health. Source: peripheral blood, taken on day 0 of AZD1222 vaccination. The sequence links TRBV2 to TRBJ2-7; TRBD1 might be the D gene, on 6 matching bases. In nucleotide form, the sequence is TGTGCCAGCAGTCGCACCCGGGACACCGCAACCTACGAGCAGTACTTC. Its protein reads: CASSRTRDTATYEQYF.